This T cell receptor beta chain came from a study of OX40 agonist ivuxolimab in advanced cancers. Looking at the study overall: The dose-escalation group included hepatocellular carcinoma, melanoma, renal cell carcinoma and head and neck cancer.

From germline, CDR1 is GTSNPN and CDR2 SVGIG (reference sequence). This CDR3 comprises 12 residues. V dropped 4 bases and J dropped 3 bases, with 7 bases sitting between them. Here immunoSEQ multiplex PCR was the method, and the copy in TCRdb shows in-frame clones only, minus some. The top ten hold 2% to 3% of the sample, which has about 76,000 clones, more than 85% seen once. The sequenced sample was CD4+ or CD8+ T cells sorted from blood, obtained in a trial of the OX40 agonist ivuxolimab. This receptor was obtained from an adult with an advanced solid tumor such as melanoma, head and neck, liver or kidney cancer. The rearrangement uses TRBV30 and TRBJ1-5; D ambiguous. The CDR3 nucleotides read TGTGCCTGGAACAGAATCAATCAGCCCCAGCATTTT. Protein: CAWNRINQPQHF.